This T cell receptor (beta chain) stems from a study of response to subunit inactivated influenza vaccine. Points from the study as a whole: Authors suggested seasonal influenza vaccinations each recruit few new T cells.

TCRdb reanalysed the RT-PCR reads using MiXCR and keeps one entry per CDR3 protein. The sample has hundreds of thousands of distinct CDR3 sequences, roughly 13% seen once. This clonotype turned up a few times. The target antigen is unknown. The trim removed 6 bases at V and 1 base at J, leaving 6 bases unmatched. The CDR3 runs to 15 residues. Germline-derived CDR1 and CDR2 are MNHEY and SVGEGT. The material sequenced was PBMCs from blood, taken 35 to 45 days after vaccination. J is TRBJ2-7 and V is TRBV6-2 or TRBV6-3; 10 bases line up with TRBD2. This TCR derives from a man aged 50-59 years who received an inactivated influenza vaccine. The CDR3 spells CASSPRSGGSYEQYF. The DNA for the CDR3 is TGTGCCAGCAGCCCCCGTAGCGGGGGGTCCTACGAGCAGTACTTC.